Below, 23 T cell receptor beta chains from the same sample are listed, as sequenced in a study of beta chain features in type 1 diabetes. Points from the study as a whole: Moderate but significant shortening of TCRB CDR3s was recorded in all four CD4+ subsets from Type 1 diabetes patients.

Their antigens are not known. Of the isolated RNA, all was reverse transcribed, and so the sequenced material was expressed TCRB transcripts. Data came from immunoSEQ multiplex PCR; TCRdb stores just in-frame clones and leaves some out. The profile shows 500,000 to 800,000 clones, 12% of them singletons. The specimen sequenced was naive CD4+ T cells from blood. The receptors were sampled from a man under 40 with type 1 diabetes.

The V call is TRBV18, the J call TRBJ2-2; D gene ambiguous. V lost 2 bases, J lost 7 bases, and 11 bases lay in between. The germline gives CDR1 KGHSH, CDR2 LQKENI. This CDR3 is built from 14 residues. The CDR3 here is CASSPRSNDGELFF. The CDR3 region has the DNA TGTGCCAGCTCACCAAGATCAAACGACGGGGAGCTGTTTTTT.

The V and J genes are TRBV12-5 and TRBJ2-1; D uncertain. Looked up from germline, CDR1 is LGHNT and CDR2 is FRNRAP. The ends were cut back, 1 base at V and 4 bases at J, with 2 bases in the middle. The CDR3 runs 12 residues. CDR3 sequence: CASGLDYNEQFF. The CDR3 DNA sequence: TGTGCTAGTGGTTTGGATTACAATGAGCAGTTCTTC.

The V gene is TRBV28, the J gene TRBJ1-6; D is undetermined. CDR1 MDHEN and CDR2 SYDVKM come from the germline V gene. Between the trimmed V and J ends, which lost 3 bases and 7 bases, there was a span of 10 bases. This CDR3 is built from 14 residues. CDR3 in amino acids: CASSFHGRNSPLHF. CDR3 nucleotides: TGTGCCAGCAGTTTCCACGGGCGGAATTCACCCCTCCACTTT. Full variable domain (remainder filled in from reference TRBV28 and TRBJ1-6): DVKVTQSSRYLVKRTGEKVFLECVQDMDHENMFWYRQDPGLGLRLIYFSYDVKMKEKGDIPEGYSVSREKKERFSLILESASTNQTSMYLCASSFHGRNSPLHFGNGTRLTVT.

Written as DNA, the CDR3 is TGTGCCAGCAGCCTGGGAGGGGAAGATCAGCCCCAGCATTTT. Residues: CASSLGGEDQPQHF. The chain joins TRBV11-3 to TRBJ1-5; a possible D gene is TRBD1 (5 bases). CDR1 is SGHNT and CDR2 is YENEEA in the germline V gene. This CDR3 has 14 amino acids. V was clipped by 5 bases and J by 5 bases, with 13 bases between them.

This clone was recorded a few times. The rearrangement uses TRBV2 and TRBJ2-1; either TRBD1 or TRBD2 may fit D (5 bases each). Germline CDR1 is SNHLY and CDR2 is FYNNEI. V lost 5 bases, J lost 8 bases, and 16 bases lay in between. This CDR3 spans 14 amino acids. The CDR3 sequence: CASSLGRRSDEQFF. The CDR3 DNA sequence: TGTGCCAGCAGTTTGGGACGGAGGTCGGATGAGCAGTTCTTC.

This clone was observed a few times. V and J are TRBV5-1 and TRBJ2-5, with D maybe TRBD2 (5 bases). Deletions cut 2 bases from V and 4 bases from J, with 9 bases between. The CDR3 runs 13 residues. Germline-derived CDR1 and CDR2 are SGHRS and YFSETQ. The CDR3 region has the DNA TGCGCCAGCAGCTTTAGCGACCCAGAGACCCAGTACTTC. Translated, it gives CASSFSDPETQYF.

This clone was counted between two and nine times. The rearrangement joins TRBV7-9 to TRBJ2-1; TRBD2 aligns across 13 bases. Germline trimming cut 3 bases from V and 7 bases from J; bases unmatched to any gene: 6. Germline V gives CDR1 SEHNR, CDR2 FQNEAQ (reference sequence). The CDR3 covers 16 residues. The CDR3 DNA sequence: TGTGCCAGCAGCTTGGAACCGGGACTAGCGGGGAATGAGCAGTTCTTC. Protein product: CASSLEPGLAGNEQFF.

The chain recombines TRBV6-5 with TRBJ1-1; D is possibly TRBD1 (6 bases). Germline values: CDR1 MNHEY, CDR2 SVGAGI. The CDR3 is made up of 15 amino acids. V was trimmed by 5 bases and J by 1 base, leaving 14 bases between them. This CDR3 is CASSHTTGKNTEAFF. CDR3 coding DNA: TGTGCCAGCAGTCACACTACAGGGAAGAACACTGAAGCTTTCTTT.

This clone was counted only a few times. The genes are TRBV19 and TRBJ1-1, with TRBD1 as a possible D gene (5 bases). V lost 5 bases, J lost 4 bases, and 23 bases lay in between. Germline V lookup: CDR1 LNHDA, CDR2 SQIVND (reference sequence). The CDR3 is made up of 17 amino acids. The CDR3 bases are TGTGCCAGTAGTGTAATTGGGGGTCAGGGATTGCGCACTGAAGCTTTCTTT. Encoded protein: CASSVIGGQGLRTEAFF.

This clone was recorded a few times. The junction departs from germline at one end; a sequencing error may be responsible. This sample includes further DNA sequences coding for the same CDR3. The chain couples TRBV5-1 to TRBJ2-1; 9 bases match TRBD1. Germline V gene lookup returns CDR1 SGHRS and CDR2 YFSETQ. The length of the CDR3 is 15 residues. The CDR3 nucleotides are TGCGCCAGCAGTTTGGGACAGGGAAGTTACAATGAGCAGTTCTTC. This gives the protein CASSLGQGSYNEQFF. The full variable domain, with the rest looked up from reference TRBV5-1 and TRBJ2-1, is KAGVTQTPRYLIKTRGQQVTLSCSPISGHRSVSWYQQTPGQGLQFLFEYFSETQRNKGNFPGRFSGRQFSNSRSEMNVSTLELGDSALYLCASSLGQGSYNEQFFGPGTRLTVL.

This clone came up a few times. The V and J genes are TRBV2 and TRBJ2-3, with D perhaps TRBD1 or TRBD2 (5 bases each). The CDR3 sequence is 14 residues long. CDR1 and CDR2 (germline): SNHLY, FYNNEI. V lost 6 bases and J lost 4, with 14 bases in between. The DNA of the CDR3 is TGTGCCAGCAGCCCGGGACCACCTCCAGATACGCAGTATTTT. Residues: CASSPGPPPDTQYF.

The chain uses TRBV5-4 and TRBJ2-2; 12 bases match TRBD1. Trimming at V came to 3 bases and at J to 4 bases, leaving 1 base not matched to a gene. CDR1 and CDR2 (germline): SGHNT, YYREEE (reference sequence). CDR3 size: 15 residues. CDR3 in DNA: TGTGCCAGCAGCTCGGGACAGGGGGCCACCGGGGAGCTGTTTTTT. Amino acids: CASSSGQGATGELFF.

This clone was seen a single time. The chain combines TRBV7-2 with TRBJ2-7; 10 positions match TRBD2. Germline V gene data show CDR1 as SGHTA and CDR2 as FQGNSA. CDR3 size: 15 residues. J was trimmed by 2 bases and V by 4 bases; bases with no gene match: 5. The CDR3 region is CASSYLAGAAYEQYF. The CDR3 DNA follows: TGTGCCAGCAGCTATCTAGCGGGGGCCGCCTACGAGCAGTACTTC. Combining the CDR3 with reference TRBV7-2 and TRBJ2-7 gives the whole variable domain GAGVSQSPSNKVTEKGKDVELRCDPISGHTALYWYRQSLGQGLEFLIYFQGNSAPDKSGLPSDRFSAERTGGSVSTLTIQRTQQEDSAVYLCASSYLAGAAYEQYFGPGTRLTVT.

The sample holds a few counts of this clone. The rearrangement joins TRBV7-2 to TRBJ1-4, with a weak D call TRBD1 (5 bases). The CDR3 length is 14 residues. Germline CDR1 SGHTA, CDR2 FQGNSA. Trimming took off 3 bases at V and 7 bases at J, with 12 bases between the two ends. The CDR3 loop is CASSFLGAGEKLFF. The CDR3 coding sequence is TGTGCCAGCAGCTTTTTAGGGGCGGGTGAAAAACTGTTTTTT.

The rearrangement joins TRBV15 to TRBJ1-4, with D possibly matching TRBD1 (6 bases). V dropped 3 bases and J dropped 5 bases, with 13 bases sitting between them. This CDR3 region has 15 residues. CDR1 and CDR2 (germline): LNHNV, YYDKDF (reference sequence). The CDR3 reads CATSSGQPENEKLFF. The CDR3 region has the DNA TGTGCCACCAGCAGCGGACAGCCGGAAAATGAAAAACTGTTTTTT.

This clone was detected only a few times. This chain uses TRBV11-1 with TRBJ1-4; the D is unclear. This CDR3 is built from 13 residues. The ends were cut back, 5 bases at V and 7 bases at J, with 11 bases in the middle. Per the germline V gene, CDR1 is SGHAT and CDR2 is FQDESV (reference sequence). DNA of the CDR3: TGTGCCAGCAGCAGGACGGGCGGTGAAAAACTGTTTTTT. The encoded protein is CASSRTGGEKLFF.

This chain links TRBV1 with TRBJ2-5; the D call of TRBD1 is as the table states it, not checked on the DNA. TRBV1 is tagged as a pseudogene. CDR3 size: 18 residues. CDR3 sequence: CTSSRRKGEQRIQETQYF. The CDR3 DNA follows: TGCACCAGCAGCCGGCGGAAGGGGGAACAAAGAATACAGGAGACCCAGTACTTC.

This clone has just a few counts. This chain joins TRBV27 and TRBJ2-5, with 12 bases that match TRBD2. Trimming removed 5 bases from V and 6 bases from J; junction bases left unmatched: 10. Germline-derived CDR1 and CDR2 are MNHEY and SMNVEV (reference sequence). This CDR3 is built from 16 residues. DNA of the CDR3: TGTGCCAGCAGTCCCCGACTAGCGGGGGCAGGGAAGACCCAGTACTTC. It translates to CASSPRLAGAGKTQYF.

This clone was observed a few times. The chain employs TRBV7-2 and TRBJ2-7, with a weak D call TRBD1 (6 bases). Germline assignment: CDR1 SGHTA and CDR2 FQGNSA. V was shortened by 5 bases and J by 1 base, with 15 bases between the two germline ends. The CDR3 is 15 amino acids. For the CDR3, the DNA is TGTGCCAGCAGCCCAGGCAGGGGCAGGTCCTACGAGCAGTACTTC. Translation gives CASSPGRGRSYEQYF.

This chain uses TRBV19 with TRBJ2-3; D possibly uses TRBD1 or TRBD2 (5 bases each). The CDR3 spans 13 residues. Germline assignment: CDR1 LNHDA and CDR2 SQIVND (reference sequence). The DNA of the CDR3 is TGTGTCATTCGGGACCGCAGCACAGATACGCAGTATTTT. Protein sequence: CVIRDRSTDTQYF.

This clone was detected a few times. The gene calls are TRBV27 and TRBJ2-7, with 9 bases lining up with TRBD1. The CDR3 is 13 residues long. V dropped 8 bases and J dropped 4; count of bases not matched to a gene: 6. Germline V gives CDR1 MNHEY, CDR2 SMNVEV (reference sequence). The CDR3 loop is CASRDRVLYEQYF. Here the CDR3 DNA reads TGTGCCAGCCGGGACAGGGTTTTATACGAGCAGTACTTC.

V is TRBV29-1 and J is TRBJ2-1; D perhaps matches TRBD1 (6 bases). Germline values: CDR1 SQVTM, CDR2 ANQGSEA. V was shortened by 6 bases and J by 7 bases, with 19 bases between the two germline ends. CDR3 length equals 14 residues. The CDR3: CSVPMGAQQNEQFF. The CDR3 nucleotides are TGCAGCGTCCCGATGGGGGCCCAACAAAATGAGCAGTTCTTC.

The chain is built from TRBV4-2 and TRBJ2-6, with D perhaps TRBD1 or TRBD2 (6 bases each). V dropped 3 bases and J dropped 3 bases, with 18 bases sitting between them. CDR3 length equals 18 residues. The germline gives CDR1 LGHNA, CDR2 YNFKEQ. As DNA, the CDR3 is TGTGCCAGCAGCCAGACCTCCACGGGGGCCCGTGGGGCCAACGTCCTGACTTTC. Residues: CASSQTSTGARGANVLTF.